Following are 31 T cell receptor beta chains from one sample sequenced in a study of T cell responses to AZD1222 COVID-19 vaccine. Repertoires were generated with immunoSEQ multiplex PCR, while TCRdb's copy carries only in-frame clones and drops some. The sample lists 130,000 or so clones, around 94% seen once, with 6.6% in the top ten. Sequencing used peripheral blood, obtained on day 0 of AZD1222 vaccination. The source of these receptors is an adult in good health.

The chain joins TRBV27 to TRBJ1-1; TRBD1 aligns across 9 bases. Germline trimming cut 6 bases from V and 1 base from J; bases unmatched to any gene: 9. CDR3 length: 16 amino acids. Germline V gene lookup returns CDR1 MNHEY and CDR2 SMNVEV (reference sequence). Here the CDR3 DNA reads TGTGCCAGCAGGAGTCCCGGGACAGGGACGAACACTGAAGCTTTCTTT. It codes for CASRSPGTGTNTEAFF.

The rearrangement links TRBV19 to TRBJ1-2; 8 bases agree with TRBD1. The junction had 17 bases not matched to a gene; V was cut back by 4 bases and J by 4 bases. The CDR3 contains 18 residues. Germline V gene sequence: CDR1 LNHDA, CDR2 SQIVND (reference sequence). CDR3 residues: CASSTGQHRTGSSYGYTF. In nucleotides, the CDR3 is TGTGCCAGTAGTACGGGGCAGCATCGGACAGGGAGTAGCTATGGCTACACCTTC.

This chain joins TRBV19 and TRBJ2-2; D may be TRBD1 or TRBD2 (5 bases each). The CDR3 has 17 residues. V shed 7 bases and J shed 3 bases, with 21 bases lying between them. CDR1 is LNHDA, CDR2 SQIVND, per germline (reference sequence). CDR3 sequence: CASTDYPTRGDTGELFF. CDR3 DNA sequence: TGTGCCAGTACCGATTACCCCACTAGAGGGGACACCGGGGAGCTGTTTTTT.

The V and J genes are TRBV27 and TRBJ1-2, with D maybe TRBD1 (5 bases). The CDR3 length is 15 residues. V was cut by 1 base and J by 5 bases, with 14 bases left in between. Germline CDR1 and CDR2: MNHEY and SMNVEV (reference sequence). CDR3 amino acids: CASSLLPTVPYGYTF. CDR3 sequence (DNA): TGTGCCAGCAGTTTATTACCGACAGTTCCTTATGGCTACACCTTC.

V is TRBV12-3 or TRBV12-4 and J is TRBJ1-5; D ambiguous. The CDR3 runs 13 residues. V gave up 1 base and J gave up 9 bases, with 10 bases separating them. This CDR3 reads CASSLEGRWPQHF. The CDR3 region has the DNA TGTGCCAGCAGTTTAGAGGGTAGATGGCCCCAGCATTTT.

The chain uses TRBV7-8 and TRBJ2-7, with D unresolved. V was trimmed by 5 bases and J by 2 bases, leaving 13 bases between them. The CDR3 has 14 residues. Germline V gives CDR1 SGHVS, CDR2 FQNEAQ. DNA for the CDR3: TGTGCCAGCAGCACCCGGACGAGTACCTACGAGCAGTACTTC. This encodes CASSTRTSTYEQYF.

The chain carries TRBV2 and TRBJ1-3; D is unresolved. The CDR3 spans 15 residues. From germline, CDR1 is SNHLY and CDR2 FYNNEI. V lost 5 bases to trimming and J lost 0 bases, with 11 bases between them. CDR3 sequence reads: CASSLEGSSGNTIYF. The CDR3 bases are TGTGCCAGCAGTCTAGAGGGCAGCTCTGGAAACACCATATATTTT.

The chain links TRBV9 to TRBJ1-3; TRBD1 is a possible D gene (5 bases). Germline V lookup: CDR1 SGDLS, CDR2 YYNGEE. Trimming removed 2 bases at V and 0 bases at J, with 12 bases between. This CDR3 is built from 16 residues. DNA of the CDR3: TGTGCCAGCAGCGTGGGTGGGGGATACTCTGGAAACACCATATATTTT. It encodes CASSVGGGYSGNTIYF.

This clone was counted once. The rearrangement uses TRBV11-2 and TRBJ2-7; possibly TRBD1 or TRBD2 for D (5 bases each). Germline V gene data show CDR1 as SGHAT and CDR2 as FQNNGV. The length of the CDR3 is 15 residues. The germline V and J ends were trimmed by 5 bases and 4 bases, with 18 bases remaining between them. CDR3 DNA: TGTGCCAGCAGCCCGGGACCTCGCGAGGAATACGAGCAGTACTTC. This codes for CASSPGPREEYEQYF.

The CDR3 DNA reads TGTGCCAGCAGCTCCCAACGGTTAGCCCGGGATGGGTACAATGAGCAGTTCTTC. Its translation: CASSSQRLARDGYNEQFF. The rearrangement uses TRBV11-2 and TRBJ2-1, with TRBD2 as a possible D gene (5 bases). Trimming pared 4 bases from V and 4 bases from J, leaving 23 bases between. Germline V gene lookup returns CDR1 SGHAT and CDR2 FQNNGV. This CDR3 region has 18 residues.

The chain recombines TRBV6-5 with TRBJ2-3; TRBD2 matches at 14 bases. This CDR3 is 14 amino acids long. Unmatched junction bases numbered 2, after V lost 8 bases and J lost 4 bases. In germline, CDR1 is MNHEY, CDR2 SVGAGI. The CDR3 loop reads CASGTSGSSDTQYF. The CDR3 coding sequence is TGTGCCAGCGGGACTAGCGGGAGTTCAGATACGCAGTATTTT.

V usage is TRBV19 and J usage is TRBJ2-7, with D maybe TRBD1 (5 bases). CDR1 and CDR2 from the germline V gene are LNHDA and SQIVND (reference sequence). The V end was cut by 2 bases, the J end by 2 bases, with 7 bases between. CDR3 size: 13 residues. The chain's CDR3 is CASSILGAYEQYF. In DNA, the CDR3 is TGTGCCAGTAGTATATTAGGGGCCTACGAGCAGTACTTC.

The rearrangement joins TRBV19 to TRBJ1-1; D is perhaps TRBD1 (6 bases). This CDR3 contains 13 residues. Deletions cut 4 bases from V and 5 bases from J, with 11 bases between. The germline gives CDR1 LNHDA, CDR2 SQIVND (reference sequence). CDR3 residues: CASSSRGGTEAFF. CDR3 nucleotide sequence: TGTGCCAGTAGTAGCAGGGGCGGGACTGAAGCTTTCTTT. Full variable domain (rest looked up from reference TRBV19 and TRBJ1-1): DGGITQSPKYLFRKEGQNVTLSCEQNLNHDAMYWYRQDPGQGLRLIYYSQIVNDFQKGDIAEGYSVSREKKESFPLTVTSAQKNPTAFYLCASSSRGGTEAFFGQGTRLTVV.

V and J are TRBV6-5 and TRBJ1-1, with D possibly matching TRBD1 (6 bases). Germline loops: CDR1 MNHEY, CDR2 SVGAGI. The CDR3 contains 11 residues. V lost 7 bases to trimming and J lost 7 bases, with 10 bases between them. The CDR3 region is CASIDRFEAFF. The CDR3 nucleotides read TGTGCCAGCATCGACAGGTTTGAAGCTTTCTTT.

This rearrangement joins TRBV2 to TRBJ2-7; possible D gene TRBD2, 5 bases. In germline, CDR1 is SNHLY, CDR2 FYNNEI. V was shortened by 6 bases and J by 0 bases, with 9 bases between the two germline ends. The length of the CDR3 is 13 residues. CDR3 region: CASRDSVSYEQYF. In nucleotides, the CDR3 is TGTGCCAGCAGGGATAGCGTCTCCTACGAGCAGTACTTC.

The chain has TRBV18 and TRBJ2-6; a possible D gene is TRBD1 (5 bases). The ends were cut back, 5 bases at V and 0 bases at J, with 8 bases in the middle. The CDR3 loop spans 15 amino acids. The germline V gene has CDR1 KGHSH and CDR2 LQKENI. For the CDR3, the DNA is TGTGCCAGCTCAGGGGCGTTCTCTGGGGCCAACGTCCTGACTTTC. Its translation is CASSGAFSGANVLTF.

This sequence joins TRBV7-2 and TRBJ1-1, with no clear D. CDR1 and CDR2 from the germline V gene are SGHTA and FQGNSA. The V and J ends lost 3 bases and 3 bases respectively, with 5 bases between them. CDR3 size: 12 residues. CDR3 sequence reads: CASSLYYTEAFF. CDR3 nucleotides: TGTGCCAGCAGCTTGTATTACACTGAAGCTTTCTTT.

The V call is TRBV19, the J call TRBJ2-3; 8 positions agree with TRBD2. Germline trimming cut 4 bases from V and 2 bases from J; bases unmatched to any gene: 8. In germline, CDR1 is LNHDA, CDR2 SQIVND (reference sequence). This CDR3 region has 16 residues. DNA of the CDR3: TGTGCCAGTAGTACCGGCGGGAGGACAAACACAGATACGCAGTATTTT. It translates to CASSTGGRTNTDTQYF.

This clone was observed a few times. The CDR3 sequence is CASSQFLRGSGNTIYF. The CDR3 DNA sequence: TGTGCCAGCAGCCAATTCCTACGCGGCTCTGGAAACACCATATATTTT. The chain carries TRBV3-1 (or the pseudogene TRBV3-2) and TRBJ1-3, with D hard to call. Germline CDR1 is LGHDT and CDR2 is YNNKEL (reference sequence). The V end was cut by 2 bases, the J end by 0 bases, with 11 bases between. The CDR3 covers 16 residues.

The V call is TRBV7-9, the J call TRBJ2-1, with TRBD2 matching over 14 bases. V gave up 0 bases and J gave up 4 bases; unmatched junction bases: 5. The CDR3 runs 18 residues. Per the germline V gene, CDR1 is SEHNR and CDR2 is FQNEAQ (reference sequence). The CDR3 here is CASSLAPGTSGSYNEQFF. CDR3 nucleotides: TGTGCCAGCAGCTTAGCCCCGGGGACTAGCGGGAGTTACAATGAGCAGTTCTTC. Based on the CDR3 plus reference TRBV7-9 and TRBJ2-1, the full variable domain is DTGVSQNPRHKITKRGQNVTFRCDPISEHNRLYWYRQTLGQGPEFLTYFQNEAQLEKSRLLSDRFSAERPKGSFSTLEIQRTEQGDSAMYLCASSLAPGTSGSYNEQFFGPGTRLTVL.

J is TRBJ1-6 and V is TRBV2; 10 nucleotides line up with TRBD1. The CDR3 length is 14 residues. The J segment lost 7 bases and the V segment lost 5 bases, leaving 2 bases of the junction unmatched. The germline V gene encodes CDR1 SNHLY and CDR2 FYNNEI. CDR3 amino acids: CASSTDRGNSPLHF. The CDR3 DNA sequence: TGTGCCAGCAGTACGGACAGGGGGAATTCACCCCTCCACTTT.

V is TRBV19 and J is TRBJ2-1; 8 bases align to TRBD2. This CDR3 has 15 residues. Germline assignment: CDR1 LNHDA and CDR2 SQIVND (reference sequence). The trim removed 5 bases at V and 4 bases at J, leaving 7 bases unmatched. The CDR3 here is CASSVTSGEYNEQFF. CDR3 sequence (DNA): TGTGCCAGTAGTGTCACTAGCGGAGAATACAATGAGCAGTTCTTC. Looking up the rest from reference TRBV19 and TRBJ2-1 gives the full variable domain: DGGITQSPKYLFRKEGQNVTLSCEQNLNHDAMYWYRQDPGQGLRLIYYSQIVNDFQKGDIAEGYSVSREKKESFPLTVTSAQKNPTAFYLCASSVTSGEYNEQFFGPGTRLTVL.

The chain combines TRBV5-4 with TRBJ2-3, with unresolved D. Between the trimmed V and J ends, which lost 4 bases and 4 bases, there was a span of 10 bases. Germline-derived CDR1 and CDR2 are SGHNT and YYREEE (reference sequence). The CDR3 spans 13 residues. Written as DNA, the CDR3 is TGTGCCAGCAGCCCGGCTTCTTCAGATACGCAGTATTTT. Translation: CASSPASSDTQYF.

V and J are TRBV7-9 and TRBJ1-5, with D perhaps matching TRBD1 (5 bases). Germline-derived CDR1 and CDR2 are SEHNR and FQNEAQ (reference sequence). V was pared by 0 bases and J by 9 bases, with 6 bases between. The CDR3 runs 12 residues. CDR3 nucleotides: TGTGCCAGCAGCTTAGCTCAGGGGCCCCAGCATTTT. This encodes CASSLAQGPQHF. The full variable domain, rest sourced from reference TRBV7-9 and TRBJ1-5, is DTGVSQNPRHKITKRGQNVTFRCDPISEHNRLYWYRQTLGQGPEFLTYFQNEAQLEKSRLLSDRFSAERPKGSFSTLEIQRTEQGDSAMYLCASSLAQGPQHFGDGTRLSIL.

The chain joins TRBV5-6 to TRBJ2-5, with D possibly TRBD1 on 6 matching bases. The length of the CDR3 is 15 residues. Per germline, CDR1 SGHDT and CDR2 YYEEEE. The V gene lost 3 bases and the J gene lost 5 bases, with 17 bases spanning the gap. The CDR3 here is CASSSLDRLRETQYF. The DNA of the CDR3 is TGTGCCAGCAGCTCGCTGGACAGATTGCGGGAGACCCAGTACTTC. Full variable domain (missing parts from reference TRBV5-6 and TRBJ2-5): DAGVTQSPTHLIKTRGQQVTLRCSPKSGHDTVSWYQQALGQGPQFIFQYYEEEERQRGNFPDRFSGHQFPNYSSELNVNALLLGDSALYLCASSSLDRLRETQYFGPGTRLLVL.

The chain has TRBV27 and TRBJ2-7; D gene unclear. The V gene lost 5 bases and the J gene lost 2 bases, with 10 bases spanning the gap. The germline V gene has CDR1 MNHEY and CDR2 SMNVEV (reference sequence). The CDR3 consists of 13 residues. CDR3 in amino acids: CASSPFPAYEQYF. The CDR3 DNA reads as TGTGCCAGCAGTCCGTTCCCGGCCTACGAGCAGTACTTC.

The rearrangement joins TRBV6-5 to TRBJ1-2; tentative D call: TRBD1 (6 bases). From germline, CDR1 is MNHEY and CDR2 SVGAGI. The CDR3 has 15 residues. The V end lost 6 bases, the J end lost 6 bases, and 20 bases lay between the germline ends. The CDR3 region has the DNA TGTGCCAGCAGACCCCAAGAGCAGGGGTTAGATGGCTACACCTTC. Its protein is CASRPQEQGLDGYTF.

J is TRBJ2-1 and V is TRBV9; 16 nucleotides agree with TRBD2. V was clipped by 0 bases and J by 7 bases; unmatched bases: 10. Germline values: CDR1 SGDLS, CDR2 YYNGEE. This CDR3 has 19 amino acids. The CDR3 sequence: CASSVEGLAGGPMGNEQFF. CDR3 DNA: TGTGCCAGCAGCGTAGAGGGACTAGCGGGAGGGCCCATGGGGAATGAGCAGTTCTTC.

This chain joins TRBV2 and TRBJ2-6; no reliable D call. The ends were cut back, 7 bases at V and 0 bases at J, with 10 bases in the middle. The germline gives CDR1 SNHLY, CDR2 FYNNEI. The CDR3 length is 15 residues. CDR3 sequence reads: CASTVGPSGANVLTF. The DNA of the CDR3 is TGTGCCAGCACGGTAGGGCCCTCTGGGGCCAACGTCCTGACTTTC.

CDR3 sequence (DNA): TGTGCCAGCAGTGAAGATTTGGGGGGCAGGCACTATGGCTACACCTTC. This encodes CASSEDLGGRHYGYTF. The chain combines TRBV2 with TRBJ1-2; D is possibly TRBD1 (6 bases). CDR1 is SNHLY, CDR2 FYNNEI, per germline. The CDR3 totals 16 residues. The V and J ends lost 1 base and 3 bases respectively, with 15 bases between them. Full variable domain (remainder filled in from reference TRBV2 and TRBJ1-2): EPEVTQTPSHQVTQMGQEVILRCVPISNHLYFYWYRQILGQKVEFLVSFYNNEISEKSEIFDDQFSVERPDGSNFTLKIRSTKLEDSAMYFCASSEDLGGRHYGYTFGSGTRLTVV.

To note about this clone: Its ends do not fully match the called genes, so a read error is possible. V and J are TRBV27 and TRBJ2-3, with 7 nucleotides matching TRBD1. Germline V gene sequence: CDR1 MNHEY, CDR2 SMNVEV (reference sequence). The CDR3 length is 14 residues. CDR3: CASSYLGGTDTQYF. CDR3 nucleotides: TGTGCCAGCAGTTACCTAGGGGGCACGGATACGCAGTATTTT.